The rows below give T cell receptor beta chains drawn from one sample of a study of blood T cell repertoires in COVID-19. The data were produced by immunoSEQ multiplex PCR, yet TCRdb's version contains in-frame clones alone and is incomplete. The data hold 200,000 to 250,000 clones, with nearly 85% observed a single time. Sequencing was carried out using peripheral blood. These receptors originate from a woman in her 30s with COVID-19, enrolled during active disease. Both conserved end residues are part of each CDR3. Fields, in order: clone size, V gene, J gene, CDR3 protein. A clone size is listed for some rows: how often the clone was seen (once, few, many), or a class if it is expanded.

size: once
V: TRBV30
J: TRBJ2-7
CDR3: CAWSSGALAGLSYEQYF

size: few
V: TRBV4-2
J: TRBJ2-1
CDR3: CASSQVKAESSYNEQFF

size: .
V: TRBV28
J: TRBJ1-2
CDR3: CASSKGDGYGYTF

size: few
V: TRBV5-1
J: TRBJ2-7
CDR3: CASKDSSYEQYF

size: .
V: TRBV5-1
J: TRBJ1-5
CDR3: CASSLGQGAGQPQHF

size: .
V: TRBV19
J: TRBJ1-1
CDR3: CASSRSGNTEAFF

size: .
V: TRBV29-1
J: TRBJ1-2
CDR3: CSVEEVGKGPKSFYGYTF

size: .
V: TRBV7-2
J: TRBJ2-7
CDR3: CASSLDQYEQYF

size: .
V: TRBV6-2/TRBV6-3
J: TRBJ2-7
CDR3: CASSYPHTGLAGPRTYEQYF

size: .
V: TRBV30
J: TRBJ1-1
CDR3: CAWSVSGPEAFF

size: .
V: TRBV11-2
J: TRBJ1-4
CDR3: CASSLSQLNEKLFF

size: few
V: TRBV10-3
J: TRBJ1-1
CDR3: CAIIGREGEAFF

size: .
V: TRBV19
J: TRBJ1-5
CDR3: CASRQTGADQPQHF

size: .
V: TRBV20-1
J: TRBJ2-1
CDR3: CSASSRLRSNEQFF

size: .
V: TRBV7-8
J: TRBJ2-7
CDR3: CASSLATRQHYEQYF

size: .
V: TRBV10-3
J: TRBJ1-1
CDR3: CAISGRQGASTEAFF

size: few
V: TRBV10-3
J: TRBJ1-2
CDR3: CAISDMFQGLENYGYTF

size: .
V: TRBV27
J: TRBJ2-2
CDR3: CASGVLAGVAGELFF

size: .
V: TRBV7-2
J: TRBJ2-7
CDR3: CASSLGARNPYEQYF

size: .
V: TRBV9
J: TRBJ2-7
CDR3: CASSVAGTGGIYEQYF

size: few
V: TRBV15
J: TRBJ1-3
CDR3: CATSRDRSMSGNTIYF

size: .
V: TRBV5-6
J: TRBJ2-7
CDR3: CASSLGQGIYEQYF

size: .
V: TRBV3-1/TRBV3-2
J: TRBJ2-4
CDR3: CASSATYPIQRKNIQYF

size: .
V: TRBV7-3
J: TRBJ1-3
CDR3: CASSLRDMPF

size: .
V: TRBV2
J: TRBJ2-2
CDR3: CASSGQGTGELFF

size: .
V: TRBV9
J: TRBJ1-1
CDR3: CASSVNPRTGVNTEAFF

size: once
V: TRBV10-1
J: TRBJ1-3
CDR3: CASSDQGQAISVNTIYF

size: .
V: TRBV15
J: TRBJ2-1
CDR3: CATSRAPGQGGEGQFF

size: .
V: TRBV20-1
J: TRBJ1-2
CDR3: CSASMGLIGSANYGYTF

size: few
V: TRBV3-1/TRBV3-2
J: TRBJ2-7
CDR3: CASSHQDRGDYEQYF

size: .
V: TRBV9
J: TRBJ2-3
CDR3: CASSVAAGTDTQYF

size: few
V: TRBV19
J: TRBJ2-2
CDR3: CASKDRGTGELFF

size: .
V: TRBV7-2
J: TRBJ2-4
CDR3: CASSLGQGGTRAKNIQYF

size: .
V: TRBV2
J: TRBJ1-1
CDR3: CASIRQEYDTEAFF

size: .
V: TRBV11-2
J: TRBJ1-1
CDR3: CASSFLGDGEAFF

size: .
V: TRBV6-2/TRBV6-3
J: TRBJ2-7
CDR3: CASSPRGRRDEQYF

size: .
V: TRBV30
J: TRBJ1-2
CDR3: CAWSAGSALGYTF

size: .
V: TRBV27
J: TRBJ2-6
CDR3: CASSLSYRGSGANVLTF

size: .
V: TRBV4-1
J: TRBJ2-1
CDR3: CASSHPTSGSGNEQFF

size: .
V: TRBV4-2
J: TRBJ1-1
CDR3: CASSQDRGSTEAFF

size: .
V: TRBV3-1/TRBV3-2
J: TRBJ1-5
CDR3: CASSQSRGANQPQHF

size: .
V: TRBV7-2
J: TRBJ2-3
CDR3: CASSLGLRDTQYF

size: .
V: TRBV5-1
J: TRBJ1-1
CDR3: CASSLLPGQSLNTEAFF

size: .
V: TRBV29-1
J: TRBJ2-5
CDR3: CSVEGRGQGRETQYF

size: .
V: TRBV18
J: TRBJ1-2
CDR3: CASSPPIWTAGGYTF

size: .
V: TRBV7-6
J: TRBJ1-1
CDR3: CASSQGNTEAFF

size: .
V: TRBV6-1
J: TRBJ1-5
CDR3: CASSGASWAKGDSNQPQHF

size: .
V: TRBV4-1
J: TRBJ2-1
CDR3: CASSQVVGAWEQFF

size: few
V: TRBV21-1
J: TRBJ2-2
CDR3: CASSRPLDRAGTGELFF